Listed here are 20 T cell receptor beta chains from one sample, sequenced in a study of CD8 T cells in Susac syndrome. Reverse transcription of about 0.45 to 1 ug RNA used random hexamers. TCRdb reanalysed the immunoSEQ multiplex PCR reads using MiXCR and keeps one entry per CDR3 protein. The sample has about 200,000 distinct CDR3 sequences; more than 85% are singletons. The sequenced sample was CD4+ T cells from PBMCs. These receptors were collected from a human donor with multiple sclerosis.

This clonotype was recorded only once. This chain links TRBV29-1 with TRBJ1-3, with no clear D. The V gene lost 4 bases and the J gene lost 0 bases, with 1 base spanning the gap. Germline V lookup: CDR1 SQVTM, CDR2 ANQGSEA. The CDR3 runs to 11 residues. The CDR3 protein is CSVGSGNTIYF. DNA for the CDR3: TGCAGCGTTGGCTCTGGAAACACCATATATTTT. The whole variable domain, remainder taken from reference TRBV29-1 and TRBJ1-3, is SAVISQKPSRDICQRGTSLTIQCQVDSQVTMMFWYRQQPGQSLTLIATANQGSEATYESGFVIDKFPISRPNLTFSTLTVSNMSPEDSSIYLCSVGSGNTIYFGEGSWLTVV.

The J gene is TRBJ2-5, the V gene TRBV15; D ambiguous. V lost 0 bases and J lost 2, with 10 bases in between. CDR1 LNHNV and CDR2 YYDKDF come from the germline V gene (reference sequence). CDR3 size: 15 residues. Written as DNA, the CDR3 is TGTGCCACCAGCAGAGATTCGGGCCCACAAGAGACCCAGTACTTC. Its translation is CATSRDSGPQETQYF.

The CDR3 sequence is CSASNTGQGDEQYV. CDR3 DNA: TGCAGTGCTAGTAACACGGGACAGGGGGACGAGCAGTACGTC. The chain links TRBV20-1 to TRBJ2-7; 11 positions match TRBD1. The V gene's germline CDR1 is DFQATT and CDR2 SNEGSKA (reference sequence). The CDR3 runs 14 residues. V dropped 3 bases and J dropped 5; count of bases not matched to a gene: 6.

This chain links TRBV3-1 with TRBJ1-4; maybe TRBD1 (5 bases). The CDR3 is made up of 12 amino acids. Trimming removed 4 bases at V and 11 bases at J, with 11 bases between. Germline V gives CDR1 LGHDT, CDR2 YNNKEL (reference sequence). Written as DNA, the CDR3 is TGTGCCAGCAGCCCCAGCAGGGCGAAACTGTTTTTT. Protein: CASSPSRAKLFF.

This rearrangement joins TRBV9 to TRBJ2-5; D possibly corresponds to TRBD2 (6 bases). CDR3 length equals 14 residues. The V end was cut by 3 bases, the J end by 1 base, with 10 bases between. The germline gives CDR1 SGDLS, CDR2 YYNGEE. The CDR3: CASSGTTSQETQYF. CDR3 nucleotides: TGTGCCAGCAGCGGGACTACCAGCCAAGAGACCCAGTACTTC.

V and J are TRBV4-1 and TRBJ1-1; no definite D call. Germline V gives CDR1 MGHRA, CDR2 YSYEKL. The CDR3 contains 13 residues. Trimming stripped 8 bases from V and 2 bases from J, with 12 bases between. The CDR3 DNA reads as TGCGCCAGCCAAAGGACGTACAACACTGAAGCTTTCTTT. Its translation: CASQRTYNTEAFF.

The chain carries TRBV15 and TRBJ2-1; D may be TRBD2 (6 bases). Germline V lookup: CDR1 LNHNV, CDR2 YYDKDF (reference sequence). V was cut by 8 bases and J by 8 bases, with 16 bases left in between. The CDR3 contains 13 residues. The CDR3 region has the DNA TGTGCCACCCGTCGCCGGGGGATCCATGAGCAGTTCTTC. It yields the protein CATRRRGIHEQFF. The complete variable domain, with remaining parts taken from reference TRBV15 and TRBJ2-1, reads DAMVIQNPRYQVTQFGKPVTLSCSQTLNHNVMYWYQQKSSQAPKLLFHYYDKDFNNEADTPDNFQSRRPNTSFCFLDIRSPGLGDTAMYLCATRRRGIHEQFFGPGTRLTVL.

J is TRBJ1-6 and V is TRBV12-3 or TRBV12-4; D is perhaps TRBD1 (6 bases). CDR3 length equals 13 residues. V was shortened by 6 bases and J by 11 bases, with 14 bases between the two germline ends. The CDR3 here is CASSATGRTPLHF. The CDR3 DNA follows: TGTGCCAGCAGCGCTACAGGGCGAACACCCCTCCACTTT.

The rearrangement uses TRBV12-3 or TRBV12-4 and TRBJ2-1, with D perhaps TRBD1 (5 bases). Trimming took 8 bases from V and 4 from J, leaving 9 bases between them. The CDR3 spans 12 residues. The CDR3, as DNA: TGTGCCAGCGGCCAGGGTTACAATGAGCAGTTCTTC. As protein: CASGQGYNEQFF.

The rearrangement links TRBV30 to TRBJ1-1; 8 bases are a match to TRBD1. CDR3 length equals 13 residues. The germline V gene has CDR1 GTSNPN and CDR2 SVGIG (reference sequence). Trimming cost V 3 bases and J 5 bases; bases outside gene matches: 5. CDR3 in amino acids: CAWRRDRGTEAFF. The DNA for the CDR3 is TGTGCCTGGAGAAGAGACAGGGGTACTGAAGCTTTCTTT.

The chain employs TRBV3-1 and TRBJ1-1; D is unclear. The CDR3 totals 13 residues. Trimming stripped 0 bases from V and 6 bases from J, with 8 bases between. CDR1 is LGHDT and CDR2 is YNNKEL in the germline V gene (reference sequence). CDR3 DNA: TGTGCCAGCAGCCAAGAAAGGGTTTCTGAAGCTTTCTTT. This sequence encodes CASSQERVSEAFF. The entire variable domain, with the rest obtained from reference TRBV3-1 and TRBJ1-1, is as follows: DTAVSQTPKYLVTQMGNDKSIKCEQNLGHDTMYWYKQDSKKFLKIMFSYNNKELIINETVPNRFSPKSPDKAHLNLHINSLELGDSAVYFCASSQERVSEAFFGQGTRLTVV.

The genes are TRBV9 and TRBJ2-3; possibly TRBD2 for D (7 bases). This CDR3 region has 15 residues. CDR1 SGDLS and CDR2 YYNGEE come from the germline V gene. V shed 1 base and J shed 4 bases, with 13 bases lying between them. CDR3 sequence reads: CASSVRREGADTQYF. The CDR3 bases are TGTGCCAGCAGCGTACGAAGGGAGGGGGCAGATACGCAGTATTTT.

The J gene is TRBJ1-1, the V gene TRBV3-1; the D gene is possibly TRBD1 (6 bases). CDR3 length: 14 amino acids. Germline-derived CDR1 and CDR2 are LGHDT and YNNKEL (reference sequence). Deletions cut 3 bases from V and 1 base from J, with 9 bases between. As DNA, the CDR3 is TGTGCCAGCAGCCAGCGGGGGGCGAACACTGAAGCTTTCTTT. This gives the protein CASSQRGANTEAFF.

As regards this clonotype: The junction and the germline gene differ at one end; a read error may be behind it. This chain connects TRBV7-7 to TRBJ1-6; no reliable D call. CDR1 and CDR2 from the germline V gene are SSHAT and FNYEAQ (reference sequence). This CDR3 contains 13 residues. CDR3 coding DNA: TGTGCTAGCAGCTTAGTCACCAGCTCACCCCTCCACTTT. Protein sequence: CASSLVTSSPLHF.

The CDR3 sequence: CSARTGQSEAFF. CDR3 bases: TGCAGTGCTAGGACTGGACAGAGCGAAGCTTTCTTT. The chain carries TRBV20-1 and TRBJ1-1; perhaps TRBD1 as D (6 bases). Germline V gives CDR1 DFQATT, CDR2 SNEGSKA (reference sequence). V gave up 3 bases and J gave up 8 bases, with 13 bases separating them. This CDR3 comprises 12 residues.

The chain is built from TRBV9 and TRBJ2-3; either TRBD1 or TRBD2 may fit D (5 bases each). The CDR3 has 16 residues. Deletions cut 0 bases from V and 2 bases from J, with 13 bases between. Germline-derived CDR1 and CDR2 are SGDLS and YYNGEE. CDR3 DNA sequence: TGTGCCAGCAGCGTAGGGGGGTGGAAGGCCACAGATACGCAGTATTTT. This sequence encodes CASSVGGWKATDTQYF.

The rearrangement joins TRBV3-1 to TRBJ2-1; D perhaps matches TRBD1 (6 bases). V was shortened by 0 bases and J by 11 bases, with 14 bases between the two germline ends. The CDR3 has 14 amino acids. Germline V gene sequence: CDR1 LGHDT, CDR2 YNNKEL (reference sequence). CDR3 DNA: TGTGCCAGCAGCCAAGATCAGGGGCCGACTCAGCAGTTCTTC. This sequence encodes CASSQDQGPTQQFF.

The CDR3 loop is CASSPGQGARQETQYF. The CDR3 nucleotides read TGCGCCAGCAGCCCGGGACAGGGGGCGCGGCAAGAGACCCAGTACTTC. The chain joins TRBV5-1 to TRBJ2-5; TRBD1 aligns across 12 bases. V lost 4 bases, J lost 2 bases, and 6 bases stayed unmatched. CDR1 is SGHRS and CDR2 is YFSETQ in the germline V gene. The CDR3 covers 16 residues.

The CDR3 loop reads CAFKRQGGTDTQYF. In DNA, the CDR3 is TGTGCCTTCAAGCGACAGGGGGGCACAGATACGCAGTATTTT. The chain is built from TRBV10-3 and TRBJ2-3; TRBD1 aligns across 9 bases. The CDR3 contains 14 residues. Looked up from germline, CDR1 is ENHRY and CDR2 is SYGVKD. V lost 11 bases and J lost 1; bases outside the gene matches: 7.

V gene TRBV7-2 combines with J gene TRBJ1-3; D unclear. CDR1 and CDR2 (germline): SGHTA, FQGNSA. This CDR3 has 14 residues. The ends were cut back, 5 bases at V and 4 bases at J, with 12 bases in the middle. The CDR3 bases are TGTGCCAGCAGCCCCCGACTATTAGGAAACACCATATATTTT. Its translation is CASSPRLLGNTIYF.